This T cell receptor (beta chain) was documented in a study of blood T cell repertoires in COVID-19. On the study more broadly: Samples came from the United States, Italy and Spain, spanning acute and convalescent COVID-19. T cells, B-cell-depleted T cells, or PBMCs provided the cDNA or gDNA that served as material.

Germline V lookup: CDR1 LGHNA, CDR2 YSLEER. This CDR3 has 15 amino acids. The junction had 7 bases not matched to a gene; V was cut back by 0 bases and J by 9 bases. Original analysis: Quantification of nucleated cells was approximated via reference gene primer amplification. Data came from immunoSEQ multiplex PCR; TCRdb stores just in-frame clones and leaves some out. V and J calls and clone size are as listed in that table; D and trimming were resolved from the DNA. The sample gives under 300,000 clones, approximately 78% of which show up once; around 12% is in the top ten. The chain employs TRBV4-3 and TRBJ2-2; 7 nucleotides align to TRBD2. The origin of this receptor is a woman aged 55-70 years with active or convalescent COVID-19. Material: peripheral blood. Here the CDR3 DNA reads TGCGCCAGCAGCCAAGATGAGGGAGGGGCCAGGGAGCTGTTTTTT. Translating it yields CASSQDEGGARELFF.